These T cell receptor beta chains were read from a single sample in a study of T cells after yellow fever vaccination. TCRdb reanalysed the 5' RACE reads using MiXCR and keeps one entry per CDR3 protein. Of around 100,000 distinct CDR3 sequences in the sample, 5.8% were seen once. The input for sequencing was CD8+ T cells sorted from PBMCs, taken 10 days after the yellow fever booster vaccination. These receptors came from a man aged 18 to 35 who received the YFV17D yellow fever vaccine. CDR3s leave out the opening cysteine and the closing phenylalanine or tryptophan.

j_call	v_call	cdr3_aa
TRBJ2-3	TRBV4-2	ASSQDFGTDTQY
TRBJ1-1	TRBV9	ASSDLGGGADTEAF
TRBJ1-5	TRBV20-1	SARESGQPQH
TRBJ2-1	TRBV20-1	SARDTVSYNEQF
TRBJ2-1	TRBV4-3	ASSQDQSSYNEQF
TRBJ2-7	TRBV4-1	ASSQGTSGGYEQY
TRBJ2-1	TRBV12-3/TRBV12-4	ASSGLGQGNPSSYNEQF
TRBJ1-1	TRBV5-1	ARPDRPNTEAF
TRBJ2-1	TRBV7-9	ASSLDNEQF
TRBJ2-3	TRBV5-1	ASSFPVGEGTVLTDTQY
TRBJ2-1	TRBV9	ASSAALPGGQF
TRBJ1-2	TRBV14	ASRDSHLGYGYT
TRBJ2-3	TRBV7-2	ASSLEGPGGFTDTQY
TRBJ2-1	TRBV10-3	AIRPTSGGPNNEQF
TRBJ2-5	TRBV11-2	ASSARLAPYQETQY
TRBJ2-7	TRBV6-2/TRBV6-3	ASSYPSVGRGSYEQY
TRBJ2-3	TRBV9	ASSPGLVTDTQY
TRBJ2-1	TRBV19	ASTTTGNEQF
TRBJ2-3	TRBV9	ASSVTSSTDTQY
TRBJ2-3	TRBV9	ASSLGQFGLTADTQY
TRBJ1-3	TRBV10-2	ASSVSSGNTIY
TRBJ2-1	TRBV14	ASSRGPLTGWNEQF
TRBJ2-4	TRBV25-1	ASSVGDEDIQY
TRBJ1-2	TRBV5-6	ASSYWTPSGGYT
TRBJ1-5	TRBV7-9	ASSSTGEQPQH
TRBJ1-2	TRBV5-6	ASSLNLGGTGDYGYT
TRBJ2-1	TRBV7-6	ASSLRRPGEQF
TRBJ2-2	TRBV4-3	ASSQGGQGNTGELF
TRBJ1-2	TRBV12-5	ASGKGTAYGYT
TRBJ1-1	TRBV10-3	AISELSGANTEAF
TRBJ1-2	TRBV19	ASSNGQGIHGYT
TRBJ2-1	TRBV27	ASSLTAGGHNEQF
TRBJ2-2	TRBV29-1	SVTRSGGNTGELF
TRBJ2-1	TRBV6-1	ASRDSSYNEQF
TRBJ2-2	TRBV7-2	ASSFYGAVTNTGELF
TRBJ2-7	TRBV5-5	ASGGIGSYEQY
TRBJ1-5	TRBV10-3	AISELGQPQH
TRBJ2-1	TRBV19	ASSSGVPYNEQF
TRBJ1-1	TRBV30	ALEGMNTEAF
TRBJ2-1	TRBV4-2	ASSHPYGESEQF
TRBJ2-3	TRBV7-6	ASSHNQTSLGTDTQY
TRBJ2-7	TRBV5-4	ASSLGLAGEYEQY
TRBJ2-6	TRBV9	ASSARDRVTGANVLT
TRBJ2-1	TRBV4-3	ASRPTSGAVMGEQF
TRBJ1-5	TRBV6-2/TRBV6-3	ASSHPYGYHSNQPQH
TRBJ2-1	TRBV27	ASSLLFTSGGSNEQF
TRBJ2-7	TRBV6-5	ASSSYGRADEQY
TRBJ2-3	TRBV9	ASTHSGGTDTQY
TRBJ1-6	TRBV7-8	ASSPKGNSYNSPLH
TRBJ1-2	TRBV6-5	ASRTGPLRGYT
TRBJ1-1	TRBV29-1	SVVVGTGGAEAF
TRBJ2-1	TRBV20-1	SARSRNYNEQF
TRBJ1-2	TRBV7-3	ASSLTGEDYGYT
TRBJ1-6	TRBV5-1	ASSLEGNSPLH
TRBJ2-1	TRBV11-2	ASSFRGGYEQF